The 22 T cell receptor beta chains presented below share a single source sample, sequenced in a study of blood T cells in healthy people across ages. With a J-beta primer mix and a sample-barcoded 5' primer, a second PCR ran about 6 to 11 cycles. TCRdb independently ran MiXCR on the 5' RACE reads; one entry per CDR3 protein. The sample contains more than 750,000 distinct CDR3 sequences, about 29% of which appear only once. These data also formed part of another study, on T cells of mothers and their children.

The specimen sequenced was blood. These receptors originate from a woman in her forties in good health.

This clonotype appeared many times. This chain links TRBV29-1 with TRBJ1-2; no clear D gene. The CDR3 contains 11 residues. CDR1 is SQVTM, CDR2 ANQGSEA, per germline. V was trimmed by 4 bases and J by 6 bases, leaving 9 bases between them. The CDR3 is CSVGWIDGYTF. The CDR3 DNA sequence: TGCAGCGTTGGTTGGATCGATGGCTACACCTTC.

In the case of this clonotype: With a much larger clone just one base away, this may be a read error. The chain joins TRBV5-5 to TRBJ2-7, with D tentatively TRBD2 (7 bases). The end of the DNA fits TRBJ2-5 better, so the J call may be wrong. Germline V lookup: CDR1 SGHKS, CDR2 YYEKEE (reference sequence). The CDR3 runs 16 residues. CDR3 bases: TGTGCCAACAGCTTGGGTCGGGGGGCCCTCCGGGAGACCCAGTACTTC. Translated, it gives CANSLGRGALRETQYF.

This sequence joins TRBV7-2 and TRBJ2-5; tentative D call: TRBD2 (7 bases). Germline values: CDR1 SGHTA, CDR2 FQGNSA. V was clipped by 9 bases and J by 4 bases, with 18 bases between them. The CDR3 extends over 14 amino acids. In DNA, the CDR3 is TGTGCCAGTGGGGGGGGGGCACCCGCAGAGACCCAGTACTTC. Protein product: CASGGGAPAETQYF.

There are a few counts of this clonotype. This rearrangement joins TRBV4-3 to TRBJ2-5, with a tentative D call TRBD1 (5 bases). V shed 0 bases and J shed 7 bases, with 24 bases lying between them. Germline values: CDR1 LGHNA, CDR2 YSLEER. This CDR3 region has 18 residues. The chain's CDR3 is CASSQDFALIGQGRTQYF. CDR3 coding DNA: TGCGCCAGCAGCCAAGATTTCGCCCTTATCGGGCAGGGTCGGACCCAGTACTTC.

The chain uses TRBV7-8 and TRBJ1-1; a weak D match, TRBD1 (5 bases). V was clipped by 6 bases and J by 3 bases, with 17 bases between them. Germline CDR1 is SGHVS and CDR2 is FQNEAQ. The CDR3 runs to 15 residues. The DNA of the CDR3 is TGTGCCAGCAGATCGGGACGTCTGAGGGACACTGAAGCTTTCTTT. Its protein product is CASRSGRLRDTEAFF.

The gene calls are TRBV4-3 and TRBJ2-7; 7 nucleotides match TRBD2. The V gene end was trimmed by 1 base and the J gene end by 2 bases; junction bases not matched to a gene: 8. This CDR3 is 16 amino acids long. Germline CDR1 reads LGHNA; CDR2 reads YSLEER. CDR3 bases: TGCGCCAGCAGCCAAGGGGAGCGGGGCACCCCCTACGAGCAGTACTTC. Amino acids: CASSQGERGTPYEQYF.

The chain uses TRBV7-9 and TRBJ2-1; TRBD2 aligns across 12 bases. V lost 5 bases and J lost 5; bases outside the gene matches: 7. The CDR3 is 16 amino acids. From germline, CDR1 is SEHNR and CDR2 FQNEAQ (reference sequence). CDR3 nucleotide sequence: TGTGCCAGCAGCCTGACTAGCGGGAGCGGGCACAATGAGCAGTTCTTC. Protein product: CASSLTSGSGHNEQFF.

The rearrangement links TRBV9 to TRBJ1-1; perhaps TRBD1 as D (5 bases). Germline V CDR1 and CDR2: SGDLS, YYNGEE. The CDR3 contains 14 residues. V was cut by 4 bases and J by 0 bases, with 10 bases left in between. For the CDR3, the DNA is TGTGCCAGCAGCTTTGGGGCTATGAACACTGAAGCTTTCTTT. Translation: CASSFGAMNTEAFF.

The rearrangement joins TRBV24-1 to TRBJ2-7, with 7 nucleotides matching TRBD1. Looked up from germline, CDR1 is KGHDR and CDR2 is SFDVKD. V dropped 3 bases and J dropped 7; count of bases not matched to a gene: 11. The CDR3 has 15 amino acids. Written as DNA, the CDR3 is TGTGCCACCAGTGATCCCAACAGGGGATACAATGAGCAGTACTTC. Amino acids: CATSDPNRGYNEQYF.

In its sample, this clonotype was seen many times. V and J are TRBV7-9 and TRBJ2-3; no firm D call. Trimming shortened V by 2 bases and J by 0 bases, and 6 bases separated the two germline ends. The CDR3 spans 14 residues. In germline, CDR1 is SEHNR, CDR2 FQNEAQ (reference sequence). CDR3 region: CASSLHWSTDTQYF. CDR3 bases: TGTGCCAGCAGCTTACATTGGAGCACAGATACGCAGTATTTT.

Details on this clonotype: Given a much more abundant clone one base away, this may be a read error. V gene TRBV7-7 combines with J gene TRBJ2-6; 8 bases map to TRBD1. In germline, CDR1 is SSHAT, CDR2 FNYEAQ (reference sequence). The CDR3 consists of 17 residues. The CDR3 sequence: CASSSGTGLSGANVRTF. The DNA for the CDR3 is TGTGCTAGCAGCTCGGGGACAGGACTCTCTGGGGCCAACGTCCGGACTTTC.

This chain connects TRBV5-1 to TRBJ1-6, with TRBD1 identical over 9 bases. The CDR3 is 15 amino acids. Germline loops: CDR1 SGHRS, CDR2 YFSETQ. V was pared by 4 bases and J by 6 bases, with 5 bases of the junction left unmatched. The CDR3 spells CASSQSGQGNSPLHF. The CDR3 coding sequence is TGCGCCAGCAGCCAATCGGGACAGGGTAATTCACCCCTCCACTTT.

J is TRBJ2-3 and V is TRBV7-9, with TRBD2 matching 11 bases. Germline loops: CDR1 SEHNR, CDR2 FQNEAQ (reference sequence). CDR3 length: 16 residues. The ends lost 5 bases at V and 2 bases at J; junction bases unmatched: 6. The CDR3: CASSETSGEPTDTQYF. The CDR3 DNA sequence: TGTGCCAGCAGCGAGACTAGCGGGGAACCCACAGATACGCAGTATTTT.

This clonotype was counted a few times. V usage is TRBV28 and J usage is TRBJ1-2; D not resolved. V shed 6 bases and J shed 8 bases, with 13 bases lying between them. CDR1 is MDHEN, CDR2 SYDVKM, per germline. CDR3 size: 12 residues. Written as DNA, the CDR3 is TGTGCCAGCAGGCCGACGGGCACGGGCTACACCTTC. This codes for CASRPTGTGYTF.

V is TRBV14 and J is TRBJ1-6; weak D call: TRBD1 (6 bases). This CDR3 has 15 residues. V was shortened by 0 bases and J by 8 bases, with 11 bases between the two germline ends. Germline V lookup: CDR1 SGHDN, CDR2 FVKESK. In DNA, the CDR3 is TGTGCCAGCAGCCAAGAGACAGGCCTCCATTCACCCCTCCACTTT. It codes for CASSQETGLHSPLHF. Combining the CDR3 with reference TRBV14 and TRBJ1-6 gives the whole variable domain EAGVTQFPSHSVIEKGQTVTLRCDPISGHDNLYWYRRVMGKEIKFLLHFVKESKQDESGMPNNRFLAERTGGTYSTLKVQPAELEDSGVYFCASSQETGLHSPLHFGNGTRLTVT.

CDR3 protein: CASSRQGGRETQYF. Here the CDR3 DNA reads TGTGCCAGCAGCCGACAGGGGGGGCGGGAGACCCAGTACTTC. The J gene is TRBJ2-5, the V gene TRBV7-2; 9 bases fit TRBD1. This CDR3 spans 14 amino acids. V shed 5 bases and J 5 bases; nucleotides not matched to a gene: 6. CDR1 is SGHTA, CDR2 FQGNSA, per germline.

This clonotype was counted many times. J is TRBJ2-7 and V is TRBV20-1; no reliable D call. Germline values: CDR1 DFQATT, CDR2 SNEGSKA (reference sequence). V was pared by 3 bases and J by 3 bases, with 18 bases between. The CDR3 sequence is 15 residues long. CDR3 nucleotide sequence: TGCAGTGCTAGGGACCCGCTAGGGTCTCTCTACGAGCAGTACTTC. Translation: CSARDPLGSLYEQYF.

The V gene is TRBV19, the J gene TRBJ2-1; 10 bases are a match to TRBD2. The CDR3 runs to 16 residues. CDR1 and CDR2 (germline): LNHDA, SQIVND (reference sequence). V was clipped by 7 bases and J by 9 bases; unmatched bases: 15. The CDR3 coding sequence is TGTGCCAGTATGGACCCCGGACTAGCGGCCGTTGGTGAGCAGTTCTTC. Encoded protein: CASMDPGLAAVGEQFF.

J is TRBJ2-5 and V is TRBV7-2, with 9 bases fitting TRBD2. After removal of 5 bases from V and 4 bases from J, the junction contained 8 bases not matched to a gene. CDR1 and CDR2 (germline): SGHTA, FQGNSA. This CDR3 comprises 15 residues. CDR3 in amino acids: CASSPLGSGRETQYF. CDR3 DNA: TGTGCCAGCAGCCCTCTTGGTAGCGGGAGAGAGACCCAGTACTTC.

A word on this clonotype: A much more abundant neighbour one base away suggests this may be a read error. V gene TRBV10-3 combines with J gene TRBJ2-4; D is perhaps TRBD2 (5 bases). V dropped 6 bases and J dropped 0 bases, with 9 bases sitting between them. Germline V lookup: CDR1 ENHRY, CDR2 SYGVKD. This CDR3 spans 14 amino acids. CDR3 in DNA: TGTGCCATCAGGGACGGACTAGCCAAAAACATTCAGTACTTC. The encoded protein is CAIRDGLAKNIQYF.

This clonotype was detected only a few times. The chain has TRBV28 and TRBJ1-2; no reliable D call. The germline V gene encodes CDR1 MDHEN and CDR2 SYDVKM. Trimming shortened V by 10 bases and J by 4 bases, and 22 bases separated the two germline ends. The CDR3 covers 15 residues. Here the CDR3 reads CATLPLTLGVYGYTF. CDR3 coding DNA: TGTGCCACCCTGCCGTTGACACTTGGAGTCTATGGCTACACCTTC.

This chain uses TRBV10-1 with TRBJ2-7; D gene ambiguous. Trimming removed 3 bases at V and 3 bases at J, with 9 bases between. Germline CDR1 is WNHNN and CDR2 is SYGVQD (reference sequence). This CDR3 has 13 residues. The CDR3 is CASSETGYYEQYF. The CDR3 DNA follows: TGCGCCAGCAGTGAAACCGGTTACTACGAGCAGTACTTC.